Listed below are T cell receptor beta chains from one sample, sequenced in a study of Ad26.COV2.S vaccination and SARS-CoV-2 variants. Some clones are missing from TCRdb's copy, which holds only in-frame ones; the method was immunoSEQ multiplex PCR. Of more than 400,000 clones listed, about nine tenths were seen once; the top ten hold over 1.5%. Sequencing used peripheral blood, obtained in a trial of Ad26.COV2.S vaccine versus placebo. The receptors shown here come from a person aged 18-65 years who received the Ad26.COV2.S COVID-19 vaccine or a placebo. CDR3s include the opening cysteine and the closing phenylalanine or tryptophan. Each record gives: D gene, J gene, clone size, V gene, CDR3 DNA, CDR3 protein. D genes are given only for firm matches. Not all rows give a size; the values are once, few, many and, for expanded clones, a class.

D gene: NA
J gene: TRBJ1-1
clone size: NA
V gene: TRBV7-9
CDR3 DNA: TGTGCCAGCAGCTTTCAGGGAGGGACTGAAGCTTTCTTT
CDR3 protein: CASSFQGGTEAFF

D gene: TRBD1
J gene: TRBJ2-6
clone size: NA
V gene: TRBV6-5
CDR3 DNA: TGTGCCAGCATACCTGACAGGGCTGGGGCCAACGTCCTGACTTTC
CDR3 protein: CASIPDRAGANVLTF

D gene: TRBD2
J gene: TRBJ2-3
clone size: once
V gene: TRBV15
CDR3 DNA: TGTGCCACAGGACTAGCGACCACAGATACGCAGTATTTT
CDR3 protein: CATGLATTDTQYF

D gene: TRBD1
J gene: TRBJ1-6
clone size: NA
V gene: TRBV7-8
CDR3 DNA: TGTGCCAGCAGCTTAGACGGGACAGCCCGCGGTCCCCTCCACTTT
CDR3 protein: CASSLDGTARGPLHF

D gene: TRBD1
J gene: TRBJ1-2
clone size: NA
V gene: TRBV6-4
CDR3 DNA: TGTGCCAGCAGTGACACCCGACAGGGGACCTATGGCTACACCTTC
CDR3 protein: CASSDTRQGTYGYTF

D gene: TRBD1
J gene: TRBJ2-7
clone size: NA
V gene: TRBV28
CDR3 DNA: TGTGCCAGCAGGCAGGGGGTGACCTACGAGCAGTACTTC
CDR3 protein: CASRQGVTYEQYF

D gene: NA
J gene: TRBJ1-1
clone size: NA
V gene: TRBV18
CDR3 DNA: TGTGCCAGCTCACCAGAGCGATATTGGGCCACTGAAGCTTTCTTT
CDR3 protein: CASSPERYWATEAFF

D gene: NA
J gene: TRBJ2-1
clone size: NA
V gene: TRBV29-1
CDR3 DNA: TGCGTAGGGACGGACTCCTACAATGAGCAGTTCTTC
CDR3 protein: CVGTDSYNEQFF

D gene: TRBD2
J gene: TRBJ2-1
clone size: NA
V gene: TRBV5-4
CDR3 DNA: TGTGCCAGCAGCTCCCCACCCCGGGGGGGAATTCTGTTCTTC
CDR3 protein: CASSSPPRGGILFF

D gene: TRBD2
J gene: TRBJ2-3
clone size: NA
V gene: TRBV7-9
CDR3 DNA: TGTGCCAGCAGCTTGGGACTAGGTGTCCCACCCACAGATACGCAGTATTTT
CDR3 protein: CASSLGLGVPPTDTQYF

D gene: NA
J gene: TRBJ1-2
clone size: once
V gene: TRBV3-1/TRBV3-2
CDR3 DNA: TGTGCCAGCAGCCCCCGGACAGCAGGGGCCAACTATGGCTACACCTTC
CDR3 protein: CASSPRTAGANYGYTF

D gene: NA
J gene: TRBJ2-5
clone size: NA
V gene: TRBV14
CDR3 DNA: TGTGCCAGCAGTAAAGGACAGCAAGAGACCCAGTACTTC
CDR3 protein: CASSKGQQETQYF

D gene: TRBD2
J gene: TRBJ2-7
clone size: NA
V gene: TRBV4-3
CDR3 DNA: TGCGCCAGCAGCCCATCGACTAGCGGGGGGGCCGAGCAGTACTTC
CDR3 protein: CASSPSTSGGAEQYF

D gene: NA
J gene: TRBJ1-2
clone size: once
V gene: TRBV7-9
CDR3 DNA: TGTGCCAGCAGCTTAGGGGTAGGAGGCTACACCTTC
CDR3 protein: CASSLGVGGYTF

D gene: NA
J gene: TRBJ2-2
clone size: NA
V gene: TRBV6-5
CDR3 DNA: TGTGCCAGCTGGCGGGCAGGGTGGAACACCGGGGAGCTGTTTTTT
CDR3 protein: CASWRAGWNTGELFF

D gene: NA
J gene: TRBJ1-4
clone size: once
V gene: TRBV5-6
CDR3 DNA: TGTGCCAGCAGCCCTTCGCAAGTTAATGAAAAACTGTTTTTT
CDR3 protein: CASSPSQVNEKLFF

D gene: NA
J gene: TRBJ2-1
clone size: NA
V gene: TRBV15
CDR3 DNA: TGTGCCACCAGCACCAACAGGGTGGCCAATGAGCAGTTCTTC
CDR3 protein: CATSTNRVANEQFF

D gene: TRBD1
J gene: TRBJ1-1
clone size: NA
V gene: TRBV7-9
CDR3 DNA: TGTGCCAGCAGCCCTATTAGGGACAGGGCTGAAGCTTTCTTT
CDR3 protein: CASSPIRDRAEAFF

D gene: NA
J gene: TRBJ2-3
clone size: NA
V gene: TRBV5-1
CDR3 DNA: TGCGCCAGCAATGCCGGGTGGAACACAGATACGCAGTATTTT
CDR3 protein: CASNAGWNTDTQYF

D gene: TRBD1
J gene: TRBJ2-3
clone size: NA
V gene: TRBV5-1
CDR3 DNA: TGCGCCAGCAGCTTGGTTTCAGGGGGTCTCGCAGATACGCAGTATTTT
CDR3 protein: CASSLVSGGLADTQYF

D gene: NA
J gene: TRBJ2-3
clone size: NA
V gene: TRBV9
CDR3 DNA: TGTGCCAGCAGCACCGAAGGGACCTCCACAGATACGCAGTATTTT
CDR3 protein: CASSTEGTSTDTQYF

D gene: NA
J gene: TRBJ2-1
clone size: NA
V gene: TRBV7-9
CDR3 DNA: TGTGCCAGCAGCTCCCCCGGACCACAGCCGGGCTCCTACAATGAGCAGTTCTTC
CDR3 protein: CASSSPGPQPGSYNEQFF

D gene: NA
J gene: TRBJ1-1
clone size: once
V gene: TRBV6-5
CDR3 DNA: TGTGCCAGCAGCACGTTGAACACTGAAGCTTTCTTT
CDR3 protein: CASSTLNTEAFF

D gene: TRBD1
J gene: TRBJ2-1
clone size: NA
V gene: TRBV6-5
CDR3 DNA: TGTGCCAGCACGGGTGGGGACAGCTCCTACAATGAGCAGTTCTTC
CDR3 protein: CASTGGDSSYNEQFF

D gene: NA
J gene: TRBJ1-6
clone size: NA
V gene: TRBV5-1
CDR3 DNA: TGCGCCAGCAGCTTGTCAGGGGCGCGATCACCCCTCCACTTT
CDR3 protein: CASSLSGARSPLHF

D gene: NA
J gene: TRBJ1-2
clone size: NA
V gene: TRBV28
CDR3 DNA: TGTGCCAGCAGTTTAACGGCAGGGGATGGCTACACCTTC
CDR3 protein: CASSLTAGDGYTF

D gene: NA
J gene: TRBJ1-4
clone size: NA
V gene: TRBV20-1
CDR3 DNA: TGCAGTGCTAGTACATCGGCGGGGAGTGAAAAACTGTTTTTT
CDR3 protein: CSASTSAGSEKLFF

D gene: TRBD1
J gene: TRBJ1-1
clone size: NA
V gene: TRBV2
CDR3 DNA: TGTGCCAGCAGTGTAGCAGGGGGGAACACTGAAGCTTTCTTT
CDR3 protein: CASSVAGGNTEAFF

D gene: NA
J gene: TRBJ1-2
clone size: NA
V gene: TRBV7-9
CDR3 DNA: TGTGCCAGCAGCGTAGGGACGGTCTATGGCTACACCTTC
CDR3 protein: CASSVGTVYGYTF